The 26 T cell receptor beta chains below were found in one sample sequenced in a study of identical twins. TCRdb called the 5' RACE reads again in MiXCR, with one record for every CDR3 protein. This sample carries about 330,000 distinct CDR3 sequences, roughly an eighth of them seen once, and the ten largest clones take just over 7%. In addition, the sample was reused for a study of yellow fever vaccine responses in identical twins.

The specimen sequenced was CD8+ T cells sorted from blood. Receptor source: a woman aged 18-29 years in good health.

The chain employs TRBV9 and TRBJ2-2, with TRBD1 matching over 11 bases. This CDR3 has 17 amino acids. J lost 3 bases, V lost 3 bases, and 7 bases had no gene match. Germline lookup yields CDR1 SGDLS and CDR2 YYNGEE. In DNA form, the CDR3 reads TGTGCCAGCAGCGCCCCCCTGGGACAGGGGGACACCGGGGAGCTGTTTTTT. Amino acids: CASSAPLGQGDTGELFF.

In this sample, this clonotype turned up a few times. The CDR3 here is CASSDSTGSTDTQYF. In nucleotides, the CDR3 is TGTGCCAGCAGTGACTCTACCGGCAGCACAGATACGCAGTATTTT. The rearrangement links TRBV6-4 to TRBJ2-3; D not certain. In germline, CDR1 is MRHNA, CDR2 SNTAGT. The CDR3 covers 15 residues. Trimming removed 0 bases at V and 0 bases at J, with 7 bases between.

This clonotype was seen at least ten times. In DNA, the CDR3 is TGTGCCAGCAGCGTAGTGTCCGGGGTTGGCTCCTACAATGAGCAGTTCTTC. The encoded protein is CASSVVSGVGSYNEQFF. The chain employs TRBV9 and TRBJ2-1, with D maybe TRBD2 (5 bases). The CDR3 consists of 17 residues. CDR1 and CDR2 from the germline V gene are SGDLS and YYNGEE. V was clipped by 0 bases and J by 0 bases, with 13 bases between them.

V usage is TRBV7-2 and J usage is TRBJ2-2; D ambiguous. Trimming pared 3 bases from V and 0 bases from J, leaving 8 bases between. The CDR3 totals 15 residues. The germline V gene has CDR1 SGHTA and CDR2 FQGNSA. The CDR3 reads CASSFGTSNTGELFF. CDR3 nucleotide sequence: TGTGCCAGCAGCTTTGGCACATCGAACACCGGGGAGCTGTTTTTT.

The chain has TRBV11-1 and TRBJ2-7; 7 bases are a match to TRBD1. The germline gives CDR1 SGHAT, CDR2 FQDESV (reference sequence). The CDR3 length is 19 residues. With 5 bases clipped from V and 1 base from J, the junction kept 20 bases outside the gene matches. The CDR3 nucleotides are TGTGCCAGCAGCCCTCCCCCGAGGGAGACCGGGACAGCTTCCTACGAGCAGTACTTC. Protein: CASSPPPRETGTASYEQYF.

For this clonotype: Just one base apart from a much larger clone, this may be a read error. V is TRBV29-1 and J is TRBJ2-7; D may correspond to TRBD1 or TRBD2 (5 bases each). The CDR3 covers 15 residues. Between the trimmed V and J ends, which lost 7 bases and 6 bases, there was a span of 25 bases. Germline V gene data show CDR1 as SQVTM and CDR2 as ANQGSEA. The CDR3 here is CSAEGDHSGASEQYF. CDR3 DNA: TGCAGCGCAGAGGGCGATCACTCTGGGGCGAGCGAGCAGTACTTC.

This clonotype showed up just a few times. V and J are TRBV27 and TRBJ2-2, with 7 bases lining up with TRBD2. This CDR3 has 16 amino acids. Germline loops: CDR1 MNHEY, CDR2 SMNVEV (reference sequence). As DNA, the CDR3 is TGTGCGGCCCCGGAGGAGGGAGGGCTGAACACCGGGGAGCTGTTTTTT. Translation gives CAAPEEGGLNTGELFF.

This chain joins TRBV29-1 and TRBJ1-3; no clear D gene. Trimming took off 4 bases at V and 0 bases at J, with 16 bases between the two ends. Germline assignment: CDR1 SQVTM and CDR2 ANQGSEA. The CDR3 is 16 amino acids. CDR3 residues: CSVVGEGRNSGNTIYF. CDR3 bases: TGCAGCGTTGTGGGTGAGGGAAGGAACTCTGGAAACACCATATATTTT.

At least ten counts were recorded for this clonotype. CDR3 sequence reads: CASSQGLGYQVNEQFF. DNA for the CDR3: TGTGCCAGCAGTCAGGGCCTAGGTTATCAAGTCAATGAGCAGTTCTTC. This chain uses TRBV27 with TRBJ2-1; the D gene is possibly TRBD1 (5 bases). Germline V gene data show CDR1 as MNHEY and CDR2 as SMNVEV (reference sequence). V lost 5 bases, J lost 6 bases, and 20 bases lay in between. The CDR3 spans 16 residues.

The rearrangement links TRBV24-1 to TRBJ2-3, with D tentatively TRBD2 (5 bases). With 8 bases removed from V and 5 bases from J, the gap between germline ends came to 10 bases. CDR3 length: 12 residues. The V gene's germline CDR1 is KGHDR and CDR2 SFDVKD. The CDR3 protein is CATMGRGDTQYF. Here the CDR3 DNA reads TGTGCCACCATGGGTCGGGGAGATACGCAGTATTTT.

This sequence joins TRBV27 and TRBJ2-1; 7 positions agree with TRBD1. Germline V gene sequence: CDR1 MNHEY, CDR2 SMNVEV (reference sequence). V lost 2 bases and J lost 5; bases outside the gene matches: 15. CDR3 length: 18 residues. The CDR3 bases are TGTGCCAGCAGTTTAGGGACAGAAGGGCCTAGAGGCAACAATGAGCAGTTCTTC. This gives the protein CASSLGTEGPRGNNEQFF.

The chain carries TRBV4-1 and TRBJ2-1; D ambiguous. This CDR3 region has 13 residues. The germline V and J ends were trimmed by 4 bases and 6 bases, with 10 bases remaining between them. Germline V lookup: CDR1 MGHRA, CDR2 YSYEKL. Here the CDR3 reads CASSLNSGNEQFF. The CDR3 DNA reads as TGCGCCAGCAGCCTTAACAGTGGCAATGAGCAGTTCTTC.

The sample holds a few counts of this clonotype. The chain recombines TRBV2 with TRBJ2-7; 10 nucleotides agree with TRBD1. Germline lookup yields CDR1 SNHLY and CDR2 FYNNEI. V gave up 1 base and J gave up 3 bases; unmatched junction bases: 12. The CDR3 is 18 amino acids. The CDR3 DNA reads as TGTGCCAGCAGTGAAGGGACAGGGGGACTTTATTCTGACTACGAGCAGTACTTC. This gives the protein CASSEGTGGLYSDYEQYF.

V gene TRBV20-1 combines with J gene TRBJ2-1; a possible D gene is TRBD2 (6 bases). V lost 3 bases to trimming and J lost 4 bases, with 25 bases between them. This CDR3 comprises 18 residues. The germline CDR1 and CDR2 sequences are DFQATT and SNEGSKA (reference sequence). CDR3 in DNA: TGCAGTGCTAGTGGATGGGGATACGATGACGCGGGATACAATGAGCAGTTCTTC. Translating gives CSASGWGYDDAGYNEQFF.

CDR3 sequence reads: CASSGSGGAQETQYF. CDR3 DNA sequence: TGTGCCAGCAGCGGCAGCGGGGGGGCTCAAGAGACCCAGTACTTC. The J gene is TRBJ2-5, the V gene TRBV7-8; TRBD2 agrees at 10 bases. The V segment lost 5 bases and the J segment 2 bases; nucleotides outside the gene matches: 5. The CDR3 is made up of 15 amino acids. Germline-derived CDR1 and CDR2 are SGHVS and FQNEAQ.

A word on this clonotype: Mismatch with germline at one junction end may stem from a read error. The J gene is TRBJ2-5, the V gene TRBV28; a possible D gene is TRBD2 (6 bases). The CDR3 has 15 amino acids. Germline V gene data show CDR1 as MDHEN and CDR2 as SYDVKM. The DNA for the CDR3 is TGTGCCAGCAGCTTATGGGAGGAGAGGGATGAGACCCAGTACTTC. Amino acid sequence: CASSLWEERDETQYF.

The V gene is TRBV7-9, the J gene TRBJ2-3; 14 bases match TRBD2. J lost 2 bases, V lost 3 bases, and 4 bases had no gene match. Germline V gene sequence: CDR1 SEHNR, CDR2 FQNEAQ (reference sequence). This CDR3 region has 17 residues. CDR3 nucleotide sequence: TGTGCCAGCAGCTTGGGGACTAGCGGGAGCCTCACAGATACGCAGTATTTT. Translation: CASSLGTSGSLTDTQYF.

The V gene is TRBV12-3 or TRBV12-4, the J gene TRBJ2-2; D might be TRBD1 (6 bases). The CDR3 contains 13 residues. V was cut by 7 bases and J by 7 bases, with 13 bases left in between. CDR3 bases: TGTGCCAGCAACAGGGTTGGTAGCGGGGAGCTGTTTTTT. It specifies CASNRVGSGELFF.

This clonotype was found a few times. The rearrangement joins TRBV28 to TRBJ2-5; D is possibly TRBD1 or TRBD2 (5 bases each). Between the trimmed V and J ends, which lost 7 bases and 7 bases, there was a span of 28 bases. This CDR3 spans 17 amino acids. CDR1 and CDR2 (germline): MDHEN, SYDVKM. The CDR3 DNA follows: TGTGCCAGCACCCCGGACCCCCGGGACCTAGGAAGTGGGACCCAGTACTTC. Amino acids: CASTPDPRDLGSGTQYF.

This clonotype has more than one count but fewer than ten. The chain couples TRBV5-6 to TRBJ2-3, with 9 positions matching TRBD2. Germline V gene sequence: CDR1 SGHDT, CDR2 YYEEEE. CDR3 size: 16 residues. The ends lost 0 bases at V and 2 bases at J; junction bases unmatched: 4. In DNA, the CDR3 is TGTGCCAGCAGCTTGGTGACTAGCGGCCTCACAGATACGCAGTATTTT. Its translation: CASSLVTSGLTDTQYF.

V and J are TRBV6-1 and TRBJ2-5; D ambiguous. The CDR3 is 12 residues long. Germline CDR1 MNHNS, CDR2 SASEGT. Trimming removed 4 bases at V and 2 bases at J, with 5 bases between. The CDR3 region is CASSAFQETQYF. The CDR3 nucleotides are TGTGCCAGCAGTGCATTTCAAGAGACCCAGTACTTC.

This clonotype was observed a few times. V and J are TRBV7-6 and TRBJ2-7, with TRBD2 identical over 9 bases. CDR1 SGHVS and CDR2 FNYEAQ come from the germline V gene. The CDR3 loop spans 15 amino acids. J lost 2 bases, V lost 4 bases, and 6 bases had no gene match. DNA of the CDR3: TGTGCCAGCAGCTCCCGACTAGCGGCGACCTACGAGCAGTACTTC. This gives the protein CASSSRLAATYEQYF.

This chain links TRBV27 with TRBJ2-1; 7 bases match TRBD2. The CDR3 covers 14 residues. J gave up 5 bases and V 2 bases, and 3 bases lay outside the gene matches. Germline V CDR1 and CDR2: MNHEY, SMNVEV (reference sequence). The DNA for the CDR3 is TGTGCCAGCAGTTTAAGCGGGATACACAATGAGCAGTTCTTC. Translating it yields CASSLSGIHNEQFF.

This clonotype turned up a few times. The rearrangement uses TRBV7-9 and TRBJ1-1; D gene unclear. Trimming pared 5 bases from V and 1 base from J, leaving 11 bases between. This CDR3 contains 14 residues. CDR1 and CDR2 from the germline V gene are SEHNR and FQNEAQ (reference sequence). The CDR3 nucleotides read TGTGCCAGCAGCCCCGGGTCACCGAACACTGAAGCTTTCTTT. This translates into CASSPGSPNTEAFF.

This chain connects TRBV5-5 to TRBJ1-2; 7 bases map to TRBD1. The ends lost 4 bases at V and 3 bases at J; junction bases unmatched: 6. Germline CDR1 reads SGHKS; CDR2 reads YYEKEE (reference sequence). The CDR3 length is 14 residues. CDR3 DNA sequence: TGTGCCAGCAGCCCCTGGCAGGGGGACTATGGCTACACCTTC. Its translation: CASSPWQGDYGYTF.

In this sample, this clonotype turned up a few times. The rearrangement links TRBV7-8 to TRBJ2-5, with D possibly TRBD2 on 6 matching bases. The CDR3 loop spans 14 amino acids. Trimming took 5 bases from V and 3 from J, leaving 13 bases between them. Germline-derived CDR1 and CDR2 are SGHVS and FQNEAQ. The CDR3 bases are TGTGCCAGCAGCAGCCGGGACTGGAAAGAGACCCAGTACTTC. It translates to CASSSRDWKETQYF.